Below, 23 T cell receptor beta chains from the same sample are listed, as sequenced in a study of T cells in Graves' hyperthyroidism and ophthalmopathy. Amplification of TCR beta CDR3 regions used RNA as the template. The primer set for the first-round RT-PCR of the TCR CDR3 was HTBI. TCRdb reanalysed the multiplex PCR reads using MiXCR and keeps one entry per CDR3 protein. The sample has over 500,000 distinct CDR3 sequences, about 16% seen once. The specimen was blood. These receptors all stem from a woman aged 25 to 39 with Graves' ophthalmopathy.

This clonotype was counted ten times or more. This sequence joins TRBV12-3 or TRBV12-4 and TRBJ2-7; 8 bases agree with TRBD2. The CDR3 consists of 17 residues. V lost 3 bases to trimming and J lost 1 base; unmatched junction nucleotides: 11. CDR3 sequence: CASSFQIAGLPSYEQYF. In DNA form, the CDR3 reads TGTGCCAGCAGTTTCCAAATAGCGGGATTACCATCCTACGAGCAGTACTTC.

This clonotype was picked up many times. The chain is built from TRBV2 and TRBJ2-7; D gene unclear. Germline CDR1 is SNHLY and CDR2 is FYNNEI. The CDR3 has 13 residues. Between the trimmed V and J ends, which lost 2 bases and 0 bases, there was a span of 5 bases. The CDR3 sequence is CASSEHGSYEQYF. The CDR3, as DNA: TGTGCCAGCAGTGAACATGGCTCCTACGAGCAGTACTTC.

This chain joins TRBV7-2 and TRBJ2-3; 12 bases map to TRBD2. The J segment lost 0 bases and the V segment lost 5 bases, leaving 12 bases of the junction unmatched. From germline, CDR1 is SGHTA and CDR2 FQGNSA. The CDR3 has 19 residues. CDR3 residues: CASSRLTSGRASSTDTQYF. DNA for the CDR3: TGTGCCAGCAGCCGGCTGACTAGCGGGAGAGCTTCTAGCACAGATACGCAGTATTTT.

This clonotype was detected many times. This chain uses TRBV27 with TRBJ1-6; a weak D match, TRBD1 (5 bases). Germline loops: CDR1 MNHEY, CDR2 SMNVEV (reference sequence). The V end lost 3 bases, the J end lost 10 bases, and 16 bases lay between the germline ends. This CDR3 region has 15 residues. CDR3 DNA sequence: TGTGCCAGCAGTTTGGTAGGGGTCGCGGGATCACCCCTCCACTTT. It specifies CASSLVGVAGSPLHF.

This clonotype was picked up many times. This chain connects TRBV18 to TRBJ2-1, with D perhaps TRBD1 (6 bases). Germline V CDR1 and CDR2: KGHSH, LQKENI. V was cut by 3 bases and J by 3 bases, with 12 bases left in between. CDR3 length: 15 residues. DNA for the CDR3: TGTGCCAGCTCACCGCCCGGACAGTTCTACAATGAGCAGTTCTTC. It codes for CASSPPGQFYNEQFF.

The chain is built from TRBV2 and TRBJ1-1; D is unresolved. Trimming removed 7 bases from V and 1 base from J, with 10 bases in between. The CDR3 has 13 residues. Germline lookup yields CDR1 SNHLY and CDR2 FYNNEI. The CDR3 reads CASINLGNTEAFF. In DNA, the CDR3 is TGTGCCAGCATCAACCTGGGGAACACTGAAGCTTTCTTT.

This clonotype has only a few counts. This chain connects TRBV6-2 or TRBV6-3 to TRBJ2-7; no clear D gene. This CDR3 spans 15 amino acids. V was clipped by 2 bases and J by 5 bases, with 16 bases between them. Per the germline V gene, CDR1 is MNHEY and CDR2 is SVGEGT. CDR3 coding DNA: TGTGCCAGCAGTTACGTCCTTCGGGTCGGTCACGAGCAGTACTTC. As protein: CASSYVLRVGHEQYF.

A single count supports this clonotype. A read error may produce the germline difference seen at one junction end. The V call is TRBV20-1, the J call TRBJ1-4, with 9 bases identical to TRBD1. The CDR3 totals 16 residues. Germline assignment: CDR1 DFQATT and CDR2 SNEGSKA (reference sequence). DNA of the CDR3: TGCAGTGCTAGAGATTACAGGGGGCTAACTAGTGAAAAACTGTTTTTT. Translated: CSARDYRGLTSEKLFF.

A few counts support this clonotype. The chain uses TRBV4-1 and TRBJ1-1; 8 nucleotides align to TRBD1. Germline V gene sequence: CDR1 MGHRA, CDR2 YSYEKL. Trimming took 3 bases from V and 2 from J; bases not matched to a gene: 5. The CDR3 totals 15 residues. The CDR3 sequence: CASSHPGQGNTEAFF. For the CDR3, the DNA is TGCGCCAGCAGCCATCCCGGACAGGGAAACACTGAAGCTTTCTTT.

This clonotype was seen repeatedly, ten times or more. The chain couples TRBV12-3 or TRBV12-4 to TRBJ2-3, with 9 bases that match TRBD2. This CDR3 spans 15 amino acids. Unmatched junction bases numbered 6, after V lost 6 bases and J lost 2 bases. The CDR3 loop reads CASSPAGGITDTQYF. For the CDR3, the DNA is TGTGCCAGCAGCCCAGCGGGAGGCATCACAGATACGCAGTATTTT.

This clonotype was detected a few times. The J gene is TRBJ1-5, the V gene TRBV18; 8 positions match TRBD1. The CDR3 runs 14 residues. Trimming removed 3 bases from V and 7 bases from J; junction bases left unmatched: 5. Germline CDR1 reads KGHSH; CDR2 reads LQKENI. This CDR3 reads CASSPQGAGQPQHF. DNA for the CDR3: TGTGCCAGCTCACCTCAGGGGGCTGGGCAGCCCCAGCATTTT.

The table lists this clonotype with many counts. The chain links TRBV3-1 to TRBJ1-2, with 7 bases lining up with TRBD1. The CDR3 sequence is 15 residues long. V shed 4 bases, J shed 3 bases, and the junction held 8 bases outside the gene matches. CDR1 is LGHDT and CDR2 is YNNKEL in the germline V gene (reference sequence). As DNA, the CDR3 is TGTGCCAGCAGCCCGTATACAGGGGCGGACTATGGCTACACCTTC. Translating gives CASSPYTGADYGYTF.

This clonotype has a handful of counts. The chain uses TRBV20-1 and TRBJ2-5, with TRBD2 identical over 8 bases. CDR1 and CDR2 from the germline V gene are DFQATT and SNEGSKA (reference sequence). CDR3 length equals 16 residues. The trim removed 6 bases at V and 1 base at J, leaving 13 bases unmatched. This chain's CDR3 is CSAAGSLAGPQETQYF. The CDR3 DNA reads as TGCAGTGCGGCGGGGTCCCTAGCGGGCCCCCAAGAGACCCAGTACTTC.

This clonotype was seen only a few times. The chain employs TRBV28 and TRBJ1-1; D is undetermined. Germline values: CDR1 MDHEN, CDR2 SYDVKM. This CDR3 region has 15 residues. Trimming pared 7 bases from V and 1 base from J, leaving 16 bases between. The CDR3 loop is CASTGNGKPNTEAFF. The CDR3 DNA sequence: TGTGCCAGCACCGGTAATGGAAAACCGAACACTGAAGCTTTCTTT. The entire variable domain, with the rest obtained from reference TRBV28 and TRBJ1-1, is as follows: DVKVTQSSRYLVKRTGEKVFLECVQDMDHENMFWYRQDPGLGLRLIYFSYDVKMKEKGDIPEGYSVSREKKERFSLILESASTNQTSMYLCASTGNGKPNTEAFFGQGTRLTVV.

This sequence joins TRBV7-9 and TRBJ2-2; D not certain. The germline V and J ends were trimmed by 4 bases and 0 bases, with 30 bases remaining between them. This CDR3 has 22 residues. The germline gives CDR1 SEHNR, CDR2 FQNEAQ (reference sequence). The chain's CDR3 is CASSSPRWTAVSSTANTGELFF. CDR3 bases: TGTGCCAGCAGCTCACCCAGATGGACGGCCGTCAGCTCCACGGCGAACACCGGGGAGCTGTTTTTT. Filled out from reference TRBV7-9 and TRBJ2-2, the complete variable domain reads DTGVSQNPRHKITKRGQNVTFRCDPISEHNRLYWYRQTLGQGPEFLTYFQNEAQLEKSRLLSDRFSAERPKGSFSTLEIQRTEQGDSAMYLCASSSPRWTAVSSTANTGELFFGEGSRLTVL.

This clonotype was seen ten or more times. This chain links TRBV20-1 with TRBJ2-1, with TRBD2 matching 12 bases. Germline CDR1 and CDR2: DFQATT and SNEGSKA (reference sequence). V trimming: 0 bases; J trimming: 13 bases; junction bases outside the gene matches: 13. The CDR3 loop spans 16 amino acids. The CDR3 loop reads CSARDRAGTSGLRQFF. The CDR3 bases are TGCAGTGCTAGAGACCGTGCCGGGACTAGCGGGCTCCGTCAGTTCTTC.

The table lists this clonotype with a count of one. This clone may be a read error of a much larger clone one base away. J is TRBJ2-3 and V is TRBV7-3; D is possibly TRBD1 (6 bases). The germline CDR1 and CDR2 sequences are SGHTA and FQGTGA. CDR3 length: 14 amino acids. Deletions cut 5 bases from V and 2 bases from J, with 11 bases between. Written as DNA, the CDR3 is TGTGCCAGCAGCCAGGGGCTTACCACAGATACGCAGTATTTT. Protein: CASSQGLTTDTQYF.

The J gene is TRBJ1-4, the V gene TRBV10-3; a possible D gene is TRBD1 (6 bases). Germline assignment: CDR1 ENHRY and CDR2 SYGVKD. Trimming took off 0 bases at V and 3 bases at J, with 8 bases between the two ends. The CDR3 covers 15 residues. The chain's CDR3 is CAISESGGPNEKLFF. CDR3 nucleotide sequence: TGTGCCATCAGTGAGTCGGGGGGGCCTAATGAAAAACTGTTTTTT.

This clonotype was found many times. The V call is TRBV6-5, the J call TRBJ2-2, with D possibly matching TRBD2 (6 bases). Germline V lookup: CDR1 MNHEY, CDR2 SVGAGI. The CDR3 is 16 residues long. V lost 2 bases and J lost 2, with 12 bases in between. The CDR3 DNA is TGTGCCAGCAGTTACCGGCCGGGACTCAACACCGGGGAGCTGTTTTTT. Protein sequence: CASSYRPGLNTGELFF.

The V call is TRBV4-3, the J call TRBJ1-3; D is unresolved. The CDR3 loop spans 16 amino acids. V was pared by 4 bases and J by 2 bases, with 15 bases between. CDR1 and CDR2 from the germline V gene are LGHNA and YSLEER. For the CDR3, the DNA is TGCGCCAGCAGCCCAAATGGACGGATGGCTGGAAACACCATATATTTT. It is translated as CASSPNGRMAGNTIYF.

This clonotype has ten or more counts. V usage is TRBV10-2 and J usage is TRBJ2-5, with TRBD1 as a possible D gene (6 bases). V was shortened by 4 bases and J by 4 bases, with 13 bases between the two germline ends. Germline loops: CDR1 WSHSY, CDR2 SAAADI. The CDR3 is 14 amino acids. For the CDR3, the DNA is TGCGCCAGCAGTGCAACCAGGGGTGGAGAGACCCAGTACTTC. Translation: CASSATRGGETQYF.

This clonotype was counted only a few times. CDR3 in DNA: TGCGCCAGCAGCTTGGTTGGGGGAGTAGAGACCCAGTACTTC. This codes for CASSLVGGVETQYF. J is TRBJ2-5 and V is TRBV5-1; D may be TRBD1 or TRBD2 (5 bases each). From germline, CDR1 is SGHRS and CDR2 YFSETQ. Trimming pared 0 bases from V and 4 bases from J, leaving 10 bases between. This CDR3 contains 14 residues.

The V call is TRBV4-1, the J call TRBJ1-4; D unresolved. CDR1 is MGHRA and CDR2 is YSYEKL in the germline V gene. V was trimmed by 2 bases and J by 8 bases, leaving 18 bases between them. CDR3 length: 16 residues. For the CDR3, the DNA is TGCGCCAGCAGCCAATCGATCGGCCTAGAAGAAGAAAAACTGTTTTTT. It encodes CASSQSIGLEEEKLFF.